This paragraph reports one TCR beta chain. Its antigen is undetermined. The sample is drawn from a study of CD8 T cells in Susac syndrome. Study-level points and caveats: The TCR sequencing and HLA analysis in the study involved a relatively small number of individuals, as the study acknowledged.

Isolation of CD8+ and CD4+ T cells was performed negatively, whereas enrichment of TEMRA cells was done by FACS. A quantity of about 0.5 to 1 ug RNA underwent reverse transcription using random hexamers. The immunoSEQ assay covered 54 Vbeta and 13 Jbeta segments for CDR3. TCRdb independently ran MiXCR on the immunoSEQ multiplex PCR reads; one entry per CDR3 protein. This sample yields approximately 300,000 distinct CDR3 sequences, of which around 89% are seen a single time; roughly 0.2% belongs to the top ten. Sequencing used CD8+ T cells from PBMCs. This TCR was recovered from a human donor with multiple sclerosis.

CDR3 DNA: TGCGCCAGCAGCCAAGATCGGGGCCAAAACATTCAGTACTTC. Protein product: CASSQDRGQNIQYF. V and J are TRBV4-3 and TRBJ2-4; the D call may be TRBD1 or TRBD2 (5 bases each). The CDR3 has 14 residues. Germline CDR1 is LGHNA and CDR2 is YSLEER. V gave up 0 bases and J gave up 5 bases, with 8 bases separating them.